The TCR beta chain under discussion was sequenced for a study of CD8 T cells in Susac syndrome (dated by TCRdb to the late 2010s). As for the study more broadly: The study used repertoire sequencing to test whether antigen drove CD8+ T cell activation and differentiation in Susac syndrome.

V is clipped by 4 bases and J by 1 base, and the sequence between their germline boundaries is 8 bases long. According to the germline V gene, CDR1 reads LGHNA and CDR2 reads YSLEER. Reading from cysteine to phenylalanine, the CDR3 counts 14 amino acids. Only the CDR3 DNA is retained, 42 bases long and in frame from the first base. RNA was extracted using the RNeasy kit, and roughly 0.5 to 1 microgram was reverse transcribed with random hexamers. The immunoSEQ multiplex PCR assay, which covers 54 Vbeta and 13 Jbeta segments, was used to amplify TCR beta CDR3 regions. PCR amplification bias was corrected using a synthetic template baseline for primer optimization and computational correction. The study's own analysis went as follows. Only productive sequences were kept, with reads annotated to V, D and J genes according to IMGT and analyzed in immunoSEQ Analyzer. Clonality was computed as one minus Shannon entropy normalized by log2 of the number of productive unique sequences. For each patient and control, public and private clones were evaluated within the 100 most prevalent clones. A clone was defined as Susac-specific if it was absent from the healthy and MS cohorts, from roughly 980 published viral clones and from other ImmuneACCESS disease sequences. TCRdb redid the processing of the public reads, applying fastp at Q25 and MiXCR, and retained in-frame beta chains. Under each unique CDR3 protein, matching rows form one entry showing the most common genes and DNA. For this entry, the V and J calls and clone size follow TCRdb and not the study's own pipeline. The sample contains about 210,000 distinct CDR3 sequences, roughly 96% of them found a single time. The ten largest make up roughly 0.1% of the sample.

Peripheral blood CD8+ and CD4+ T cells from healthy donors, Susac syndrome patients and multiple sclerosis patients were profiled by high-throughput TCR beta sequencing. The healthy donors served as controls matched for age and sex. Bulk CD8+ and CD4+ T cells were purified by magnetic negative isolation, while CD8+ TEMRA cells were enriched using FACS. Blood was collected in EDTA tubes and processed within 24 hours, with PBMCs isolated through density gradient centrifugation. PBMCs destined for TCR sequencing were cryopreserved in liquid nitrogen and later thawed in a 37 °C water bath. The sorted or isolated CD4+, CD8+ and CD8+ TEMRA cells reached a purity of at least 90%. Paper-wide results and their limitations: The TCR sequencing and HLA analysis was acknowledged to have included a relatively small number of individuals.

About this clonotype itself: It lacks a known antigen. Base qualities are missing; no much larger clone stands one base away.

The chain is assembled from TRBV4-3 and TRBJ2-1; TRBD2 is possibly the D segment (6 matching bases). The clonotype was recovered from a human donor in good health. Sequenced material: CD4+ T cells from PBMCs. The DNA sequence follows: TGCGCCAGCAGCCGGGGGGTTTCCTACAATGAGCAGTTCTTC. Its translation reads: CASSRGVSYNEQFF.